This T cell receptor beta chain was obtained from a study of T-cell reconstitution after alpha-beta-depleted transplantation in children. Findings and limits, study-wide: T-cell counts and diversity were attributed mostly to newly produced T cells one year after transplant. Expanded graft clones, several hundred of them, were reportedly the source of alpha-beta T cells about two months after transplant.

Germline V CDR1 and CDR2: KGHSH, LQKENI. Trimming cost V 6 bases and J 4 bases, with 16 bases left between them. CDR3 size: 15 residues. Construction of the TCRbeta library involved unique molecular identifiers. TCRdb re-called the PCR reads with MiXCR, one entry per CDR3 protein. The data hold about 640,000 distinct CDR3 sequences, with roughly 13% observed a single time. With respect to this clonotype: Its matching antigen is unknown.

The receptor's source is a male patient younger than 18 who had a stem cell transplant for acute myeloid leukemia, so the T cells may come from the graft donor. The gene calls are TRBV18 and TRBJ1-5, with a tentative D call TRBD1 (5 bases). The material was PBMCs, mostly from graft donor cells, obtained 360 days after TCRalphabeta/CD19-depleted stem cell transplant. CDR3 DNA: TGTGCCAGCTCCCAAACTCGGGGCGTGAATCAGCCCCAGCATTTT. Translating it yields CASSQTRGVNQPQHF. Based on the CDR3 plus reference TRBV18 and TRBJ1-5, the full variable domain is NAGVMQNPRHLVRRRGQEARLRCSPMKGHSHVYWYRQLPEEGLKFMVYLQKENIIDESGMPKERFSAEFPKEGPSILRIQQVVRGDSAAYFCASSQTRGVNQPQHFGDGTRLSIL.